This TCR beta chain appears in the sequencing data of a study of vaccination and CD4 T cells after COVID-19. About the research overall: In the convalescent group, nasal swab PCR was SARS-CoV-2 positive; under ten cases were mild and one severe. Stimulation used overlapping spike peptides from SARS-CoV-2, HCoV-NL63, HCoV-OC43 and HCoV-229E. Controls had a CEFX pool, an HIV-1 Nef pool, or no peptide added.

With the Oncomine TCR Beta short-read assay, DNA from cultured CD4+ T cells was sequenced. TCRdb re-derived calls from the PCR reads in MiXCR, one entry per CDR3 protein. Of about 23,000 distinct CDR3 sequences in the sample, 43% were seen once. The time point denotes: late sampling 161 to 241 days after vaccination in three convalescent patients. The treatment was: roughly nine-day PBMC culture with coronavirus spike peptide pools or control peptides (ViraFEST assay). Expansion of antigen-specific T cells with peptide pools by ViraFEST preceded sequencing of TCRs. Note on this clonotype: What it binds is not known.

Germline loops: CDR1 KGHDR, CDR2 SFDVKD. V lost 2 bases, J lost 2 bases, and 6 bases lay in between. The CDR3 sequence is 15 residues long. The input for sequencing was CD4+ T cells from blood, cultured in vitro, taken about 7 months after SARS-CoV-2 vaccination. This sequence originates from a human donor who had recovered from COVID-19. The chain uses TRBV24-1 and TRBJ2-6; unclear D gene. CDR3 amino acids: CATSDSNTGANVLTF. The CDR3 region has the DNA TGTGCCACCAGTGATTCCAATACTGGGGCCAACGTCCTGACTTTC.